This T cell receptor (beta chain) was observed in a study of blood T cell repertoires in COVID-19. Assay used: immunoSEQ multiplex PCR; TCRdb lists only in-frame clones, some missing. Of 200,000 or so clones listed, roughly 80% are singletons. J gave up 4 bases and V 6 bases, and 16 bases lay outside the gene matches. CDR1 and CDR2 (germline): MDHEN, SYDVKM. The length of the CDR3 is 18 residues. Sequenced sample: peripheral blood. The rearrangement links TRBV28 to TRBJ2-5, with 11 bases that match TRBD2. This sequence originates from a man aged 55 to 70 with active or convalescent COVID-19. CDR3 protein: CASSPPASSGRTRETQYF. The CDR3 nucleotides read TGTGCCAGCAGCCCCCCCGCCTCTAGCGGGAGGACCAGAGAGACCCAGTACTTC.